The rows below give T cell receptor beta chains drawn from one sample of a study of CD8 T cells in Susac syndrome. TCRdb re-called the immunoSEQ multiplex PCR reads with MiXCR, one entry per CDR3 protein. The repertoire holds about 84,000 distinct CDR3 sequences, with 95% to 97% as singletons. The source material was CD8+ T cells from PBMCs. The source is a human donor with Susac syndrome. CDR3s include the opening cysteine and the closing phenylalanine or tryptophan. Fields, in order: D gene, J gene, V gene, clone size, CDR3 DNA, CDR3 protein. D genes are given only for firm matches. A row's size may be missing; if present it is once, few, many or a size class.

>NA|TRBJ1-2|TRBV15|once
TGTGCCACCAGCAGAGATCTCGGGCCCGACGGCTACACCTTC
CATSRDLGPDGYTF
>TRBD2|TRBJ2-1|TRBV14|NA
TGTGCCAGCAGCCATCAGCGGGAGGCCTACAATGAGCAGTTCTTC
CASSHQREAYNEQFF
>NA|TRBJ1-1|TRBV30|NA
TGTGCCTGGAGTTGGGCAGACGGCACTGAAGCTTTCTTT
CAWSWADGTEAFF
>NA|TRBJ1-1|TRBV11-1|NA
TGTGCCAGCAGCGTTGGACAGGAAGCTTTCTTT
CASSVGQEAFF
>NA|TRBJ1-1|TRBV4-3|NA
TGCGCCAGCAGCCAAGATCACGAGCATTTGAACACTGAAGCTTTCTTT
CASSQDHEHLNTEAFF
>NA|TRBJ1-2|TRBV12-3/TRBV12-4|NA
TGTGCCAGCAGTTTAGTTTCAGACAATAATGGCTACACCTTC
CASSLVSDNNGYTF
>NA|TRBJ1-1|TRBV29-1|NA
TGCAGCGTGTCGGAAAGTGGCATGAACACTGAAGCTTTCTTT
CSVSESGMNTEAFF
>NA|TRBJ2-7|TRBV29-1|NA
TGCAGCGTTGCTTCCTCCGGGCACGAGCAGTACTTC
CSVASSGHEQYF
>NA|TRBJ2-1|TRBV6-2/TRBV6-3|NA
TGTGCCAGCAGTTACCGACCGACTGGAGACAATGAGCAGTTCTTC
CASSYRPTGDNEQFF
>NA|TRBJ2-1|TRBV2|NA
TGTGCCAGGGAGCAGAGGCGAAACAATGAGCAGTTCTTC
CAREQRRNNEQFF
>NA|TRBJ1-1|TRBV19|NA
TGTGCCAGCAGCCCAGGTCAGGGCACTGAAGCTTTCTTT
CASSPGQGTEAFF
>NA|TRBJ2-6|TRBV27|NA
TGTGCCAGCAGTTTATTCCCTCTCCGGACCCTCTCTGGGGCCAACGTCCTGACTTTC
CASSLFPLRTLSGANVLTF
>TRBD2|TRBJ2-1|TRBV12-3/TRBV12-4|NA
TGTGCCAGCAGTGGGGGACTAGAGGAGTTCTTC
CASSGGLEEFF
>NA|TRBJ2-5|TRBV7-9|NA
TGTGCCAGCAGCTTACAGCGCGGGGTTTGGCAGACCCAGTACTTC
CASSLQRGVWQTQYF
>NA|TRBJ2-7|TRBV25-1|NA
TGTGCCAGCAGTGAAAACAGTTACGAGCAGTACTTC
CASSENSYEQYF
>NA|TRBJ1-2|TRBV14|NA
TGTGCCAGCAGCCAAGAAAGGACCGGGTGGGGCTACACCTTC
CASSQERTGWGYTF
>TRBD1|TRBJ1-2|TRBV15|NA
TGTGCCACCAGCAGAGACAGGGGAAGGGGGCTCGGCGATGGCTACACCTTC
CATSRDRGRGLGDGYTF
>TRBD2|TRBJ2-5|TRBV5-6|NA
TGTGCCAGCAGCTTCCGACTAGCATCGCAAGAGACCCAGTACTTC
CASSFRLASQETQYF
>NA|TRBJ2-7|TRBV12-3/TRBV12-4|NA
TGTGCCAGCAGCTCCGGTAACGAGCAGTACTTC
CASSSGNEQYF
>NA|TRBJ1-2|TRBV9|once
TGTGCCAGCGGAGGGTTCAACTATGGCTACACCTTC
CASGGFNYGYTF
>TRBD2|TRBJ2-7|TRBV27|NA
TGTGCCAGCAGCTCCTTAGCGGGAGGGGTCTACGAGCAGTACTTC
CASSSLAGGVYEQYF
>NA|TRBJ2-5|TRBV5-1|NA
TGCGCCAGCAGCCCCCGGTGGGGAGACCAAGAGACCCAGTACTTC
CASSPRWGDQETQYF
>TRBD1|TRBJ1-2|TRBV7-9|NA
TGTGCCAGCAGTCCCCCCTCCGGGACAGGGGTAGATGGCTACACCTTC
CASSPPSGTGVDGYTF
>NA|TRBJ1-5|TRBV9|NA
TGTGCCAGCAGCGCCGACGGTTTCAATCAGCCCCAGCATTTT
CASSADGFNQPQHF
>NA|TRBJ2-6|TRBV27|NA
TGTGCCAGCAGTTTAACTGGGGCCAACGTCCTGACTTTC
CASSLTGANVLTF
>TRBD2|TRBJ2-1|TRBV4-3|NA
TGCGCCAGCAGCCAAGAGCGGACTAGCGGGGGCAATGAGCAGTTCTTC
CASSQERTSGGNEQFF
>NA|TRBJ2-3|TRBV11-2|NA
TGTGCCAGCAGCACCGGGACGGGGAACACAGATACGCAGTATTTT
CASSTGTGNTDTQYF
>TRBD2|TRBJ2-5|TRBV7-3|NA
TGTGCCAGCAGCATCGGGACTAGCGGGAGCCAAGAGACCCAGTACTTC
CASSIGTSGSQETQYF
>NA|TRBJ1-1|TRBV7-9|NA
TGTGCCAGCAGCGAGACGGGGAACACTGAAGCTTTCTTT
CASSETGNTEAFF
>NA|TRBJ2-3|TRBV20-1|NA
TGCAGTGCTAGAGATCCAATGCAAACTAGCACAGATACGCAGTATTTT
CSARDPMQTSTDTQYF
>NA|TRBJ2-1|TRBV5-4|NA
TGTGCCAGCAGCTTGACGGACAATGAGCAGTTCTTC
CASSLTDNEQFF
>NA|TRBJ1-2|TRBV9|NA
TGTGCCAGCAGCGCGTCAACAGGCTCCTACTACTATGGCTACACCTTC
CASSASTGSYYYGYTF
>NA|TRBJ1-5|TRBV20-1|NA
TGCAGTGCTAGACCGGGACCGATTAATAGCAATCAGCCCCAGCATTTT
CSARPGPINSNQPQHF
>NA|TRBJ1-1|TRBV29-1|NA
TGCAGCGTTGAAACTTCGGAAGGGCGGAGAAGGAACACTGAAGCTTTCTTT
CSVETSEGRRRNTEAFF
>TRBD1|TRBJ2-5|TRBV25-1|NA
TGTGCCAGCAGTGACGAGACAGGGGGAGGGCGTGAGACCCAGTACTTC
CASSDETGGGRETQYF